One and the same sample provided the 21 T cell receptor beta chains below, sequenced in a study of cytotoxic CD8 clonotypes in ibrutinib-treated CLL. Clones were read by immunoSEQ multiplex PCR, and TCRdb kept only the in-frame ones, dropping some. The table lists about 160,000 clones, 81% of them singletons. The sequences come from PBMCs, collected after 12 months of ibrutinib treatment. These receptors all stem from a human donor with chronic lymphocytic leukemia.

The chain links TRBV6-5 to TRBJ2-5; 9 bases agree with TRBD2. The germline V gene has CDR1 MNHEY and CDR2 SVGAGI. The trim removed 4 bases at V and 4 bases at J, leaving 4 bases unmatched. CDR3 length equals 14 residues. CDR3 sequence: CASSSHSGRETQYF. The DNA for the CDR3 is TGTGCCAGCAGTTCCCATAGCGGGAGAGAGACCCAGTACTTC.

The chain couples TRBV5-1 to TRBJ1-3; perhaps TRBD1 as D (5 bases). CDR1 and CDR2 (germline): SGHRS, YFSETQ. The length of the CDR3 is 13 residues. V was trimmed by 5 bases and J by 4 bases, leaving 10 bases between them. The CDR3 protein is CASSSGNGNTIYF. CDR3 sequence (DNA): TGCGCCAGCAGTTCAGGGAACGGAAACACCATATATTTT. Full variable domain (missing parts from reference TRBV5-1 and TRBJ1-3): KAGVTQTPRYLIKTRGQQVTLSCSPISGHRSVSWYQQTPGQGLQFLFEYFSETQRNKGNFPGRFSGRQFSNSRSEMNVSTLELGDSALYLCASSSGNGNTIYFGEGSWLTVV.

The gene calls are TRBV5-1 and TRBJ2-2, with no clear D. V shed 0 bases and J shed 1 base, with 13 bases lying between them. Germline lookup yields CDR1 SGHRS and CDR2 YFSETQ. This CDR3 is built from 17 residues. CDR3 protein: CASSLAGLGLNTGELFF. The CDR3 DNA is TGCGCCAGCAGCTTGGCCGGCCTGGGATTGAACACCGGGGAGCTGTTTTTT.

The genes are TRBV10-3 and TRBJ1-6, with TRBD1 matching over 7 bases. V shed 3 bases and J 5 bases; nucleotides not matched to a gene: 7. The length of the CDR3 is 16 residues. Per germline, CDR1 ENHRY and CDR2 SYGVKD. Here the CDR3 DNA reads TGTGCCATCAGTGATCTAGGGGGCGCGGATAATTCACCCCTCCACTTT. It translates to CAISDLGGADNSPLHF.

The rearrangement uses TRBV29-1 and TRBJ2-7, with D possibly matching TRBD1 (6 bases). Germline-derived CDR1 and CDR2 are SQVTM and ANQGSEA. V lost 4 bases and J 2 bases, leaving 9 bases between the germline ends. The length of the CDR3 is 12 residues. CDR3 protein: CSVARGPYEQYF. The CDR3 coding sequence is TGCAGCGTTGCCAGGGGTCCCTACGAGCAGTACTTC.

V usage is TRBV7-2 and J usage is TRBJ1-1, with no clear D. Germline lookup yields CDR1 SGHTA and CDR2 FQGNSA. V was cut by 1 base and J by 1 base, with 10 bases left in between. This CDR3 region has 15 residues. CDR3 coding DNA: TGTGCCAGCAGCTTAGGGGCGGCTCCGAACACTGAAGCTTTCTTT. Translation: CASSLGAAPNTEAFF.

The rearrangement links TRBV4-1 to TRBJ2-1; TRBD2 aligns across 11 bases. Germline V gives CDR1 MGHRA, CDR2 YSYEKL. The CDR3 runs to 15 residues. V lost 4 bases and J lost 10; bases outside the gene matches: 9. The CDR3: CASSRGTSGGGEQFF. The CDR3 DNA is TGCGCCAGCAGCCGAGGGACTAGCGGAGGAGGGGAGCAGTTCTTC.

The J gene is TRBJ1-6, the V gene TRBV28; maybe TRBD1 (5 bases). The germline V gene has CDR1 MDHEN and CDR2 SYDVKM. This CDR3 spans 14 amino acids. Trimming left V 2 bases short and J 11 bases short, with 13 bases between. CDR3 in amino acids: CASSLQGRRTPLHF. CDR3 nucleotide sequence: TGTGCCAGCAGTTTACAGGGCAGGAGGACACCCCTCCACTTT. Full variable domain (remainder filled in from reference TRBV28 and TRBJ1-6): DVKVTQSSRYLVKRTGEKVFLECVQDMDHENMFWYRQDPGLGLRLIYFSYDVKMKEKGDIPEGYSVSREKKERFSLILESASTNQTSMYLCASSLQGRRTPLHFGNGTRLTVT.

This clone has a handful of counts. CDR3 coding DNA: TGTGCCACCAGCAGAGATCCAGGGGGACGTTCACCCCTCCACTTT. Residues: CATSRDPGGRSPLHF. V and J are TRBV15 and TRBJ1-6; 7 nucleotides line up with TRBD1. CDR3 length: 15 amino acids. The ends lost 0 bases at V and 9 bases at J; junction bases unmatched: 5. The germline V gene has CDR1 LNHNV and CDR2 YYDKDF (reference sequence).

CDR3 amino acids: CASMTGQGQETQYF. The CDR3 coding sequence is TGTGCCAGCATGACCGGACAGGGACAAGAGACCCAGTACTTC. The rearrangement joins TRBV5-6 to TRBJ2-5; TRBD1 matches at 8 bases. With V trimmed by 6 bases and J by 2 bases, 6 bases remained unmatched. The length of the CDR3 is 14 residues. Looked up from germline, CDR1 is SGHDT and CDR2 is YYEEEE.

This chain links TRBV5-6 with TRBJ2-3; D remains unclear. Germline V CDR1 and CDR2: SGHDT, YYEEEE. Trimming removed 9 bases from V and 0 bases from J, with 11 bases in between. The CDR3 has 13 amino acids. CDR3 DNA: TGTGCCACGCAGCAGCAGAGCACAGATACGCAGTATTTT. Its translation is CATQQQSTDTQYF.

The genes are TRBV25-1 and TRBJ2-7; D is possibly TRBD1 or TRBD2 (5 bases each). Germline CDR1 and CDR2: MGHDK and SYGVNS. V lost 8 bases and J 3 bases, leaving 8 bases between the germline ends. This CDR3 comprises 11 residues. CDR3 sequence reads: CASEGFYEQYF. CDR3 coding DNA: TGTGCCAGCGAGGGGTTCTACGAGCAGTACTTC.

The J gene is TRBJ2-3, the V gene TRBV13; 9 nucleotides line up with TRBD1. Germline V CDR1 and CDR2: PRHDT, FYEKMQ (reference sequence). Trimming took 5 bases from V and 4 from J; bases not matched to a gene: 10. The CDR3 contains 16 residues. CDR3 sequence reads: CASSRRTTGGPDTQYF. The DNA for the CDR3 is TGTGCCAGCAGCCGTCGGACGACAGGGGGACCAGATACGCAGTATTTT.

The chain couples TRBV11-3 to TRBJ2-5, with 9 bases identical to TRBD1. CDR1 is SGHNT and CDR2 is YENEEA in the germline V gene. This CDR3 has 15 amino acids. V gave up 3 bases and J gave up 11 bases; unmatched junction bases: 13. CDR3 protein: CASSLAGTGPGEQYF. The CDR3 DNA reads as TGTGCCAGCAGCTTGGCCGGGACAGGGCCTGGGGAGCAGTACTTC.

The chain links TRBV4-3 to TRBJ2-1; D gene ambiguous. V lost 0 bases, J lost 7 bases, and 10 bases lay in between. Germline CDR1 and CDR2: LGHNA and YSLEER. This CDR3 is built from 14 residues. The CDR3 region has the DNA TGCGCCAGCAGCCAAGATTGGACCCTTAATGAGCAGTTCTTC. Amino acids: CASSQDWTLNEQFF.

This rearrangement joins TRBV9 to TRBJ2-3; D unclear. Germline V gene data show CDR1 as SGDLS and CDR2 as YYNGEE. This CDR3 comprises 13 residues. The V and J ends lost 4 bases and 0 bases respectively, with 6 bases between them. CDR3: CASSKASTDTQYF. The CDR3 region has the DNA TGTGCCAGCAGCAAAGCTAGCACAGATACGCAGTATTTT.

CDR3 protein: CASSLGGTTSSNQPQHF. In nucleotides, the CDR3 is TGTGCCAGCAGCTTGGGTGGGACAACTTCGTCCAATCAGCCCCAGCATTTT. V usage is TRBV5-8 and J usage is TRBJ1-5; D is possibly TRBD1 (6 bases). CDR1 and CDR2 from the germline V gene are SGHTS and YDEGEE. V lost 0 bases to trimming and J lost 3 bases, with 16 bases between them. CDR3 size: 17 residues.

The V call is TRBV7-2, the J call TRBJ2-3; D call uncertain. Germline CDR1 SGHTA, CDR2 FQGNSA. V was clipped by 8 bases and J by 1 base, with 13 bases between them. CDR3 length: 14 amino acids. The CDR3 bases are TGTGCCAGCGGGATACAAGGCGGCACAGATACGCAGTATTTT. This sequence encodes CASGIQGGTDTQYF.

The chain links TRBV6-5 to TRBJ1-3; no clear D gene. This CDR3 has 15 amino acids. Trimming cost V 2 bases and J 4 bases, with 12 bases left between them. Germline V gives CDR1 MNHEY, CDR2 SVGAGI. CDR3 sequence reads: CASSYDEFEGNTIYF. The CDR3 DNA follows: TGTGCCAGCAGTTACGACGAGTTTGAGGGAAACACCATATATTTT.

The J gene is TRBJ2-3, the V gene TRBV25-1; 7 nucleotides align to TRBD2. Germline V lookup: CDR1 MGHDK, CDR2 SYGVNS. The CDR3 is made up of 16 amino acids. Unmatched junction bases numbered 9, after V lost 3 bases and J lost 3 bases. The CDR3 DNA sequence: TGTGCCAGCAGTGATTACCGGGGAGGGCGGACAGATACGCAGTATTTT. It translates to CASSDYRGGRTDTQYF.

The chain carries TRBV7-3 and TRBJ1-2, with D possibly being TRBD1 (5 bases). Trimming removed 3 bases at V and 8 bases at J, with 19 bases between. Germline values: CDR1 SGHTA, CDR2 FQGTGA. This CDR3 comprises 15 residues. Here the CDR3 DNA reads TGTGCCAGCAGCTTCCCTGGGCGACAGTCCGGGGGCTACACCTTC. Encoded protein: CASSFPGRQSGGYTF.